The 18 T cell receptor beta chains below all came from one sample that was sequenced in a study of CD8 T cells in Susac syndrome (dated by TCRdb to between 2018 and 2021). The library was obtained by the immunoSEQ multiplex PCR assay. RNA was extracted using the RNeasy kit, and about 0.5 to 1 microgram was reverse transcribed with random hexamers. TCRdb handled the public reads itself, with Q25 trimming in fastp and clone calling in MiXCR, and kept productive beta chains. Rows merge per CDR3 protein into single entries with the most common DNA and genes. Counted in this sample were under 550,000 distinct CDR3 sequences; roughly 85% of them appeared once. About 0.1% of the sample is held by the ten biggest clonotypes. Specimen: CD8+ T cells from PBMCs. The receptors come from a human donor with multiple sclerosis.

This chain links TRBV14 with TRBJ1-1; weak D call: TRBD1 (5 bases). CDR3 size: 16 residues. Germline CDR1 SGHDN, CDR2 FVKESK. Deletions cut 0 bases from V and 0 bases from J, with 11 bases between. CDR3 DNA sequence: TGTGCCAGCAGCCAAGAAGGGGATATAATGAACACTGAAGCTTTCTTT. As protein: CASSQEGDIMNTEAFF.

This clonotype was seen a single time. The chain carries TRBV9 and TRBJ2-1; 9 positions agree with TRBD2. CDR1 SGDLS and CDR2 YYNGEE come from the germline V gene. The CDR3 runs to 17 residues. The V segment lost 4 bases and the J segment 3 bases; nucleotides outside the gene matches: 11. CDR3 sequence: CASSKTSGTSFYNEQFF. Here the CDR3 DNA reads TGTGCCAGCAGCAAAACCTCCGGGACTAGCTTCTACAATGAGCAGTTCTTC.

The chain couples TRBV6-1 to TRBJ1-1, with D unclear. Germline V gene data show CDR1 as MNHNS and CDR2 as SASEGT. V lost 6 bases, J lost 1 base, and 18 bases lay in between. CDR3 length: 16 residues. CDR3 nucleotides: TGTGCCAGCAGATCTTCGCTTGGGGAAGGGAACACTGAAGCTTTCTTT. It specifies CASRSSLGEGNTEAFF.

The V call is TRBV10-3, the J call TRBJ2-1; 16 positions match TRBD2. Germline V lookup: CDR1 ENHRY, CDR2 SYGVKD. V trimming: 4 bases; J trimming: 8 bases; junction bases outside the gene matches: 11. The CDR3 covers 18 residues. CDR3 sequence: CAISVKPGLAGGPDEQFF. The CDR3 DNA follows: TGTGCCATCAGTGTGAAACCGGGACTAGCGGGAGGGCCGGATGAGCAGTTCTTC.

The V call is TRBV4-1, the J call TRBJ2-2; no clear D gene. Germline V CDR1 and CDR2: MGHRA, YSYEKL. The CDR3 is made up of 15 amino acids. The V end was cut by 0 bases, the J end by 4 bases, with 9 bases between. The CDR3 DNA follows: TGCGCCAGCAGCCAAGAAGCACGGACCACCGGGGAGCTGTTTTTT. Residues: CASSQEARTTGELFF.

The chain joins TRBV29-1 to TRBJ2-7; possible D gene TRBD1, 6 bases. CDR3 length equals 14 residues. V was pared by 8 bases and J by 7 bases, with 24 bases between. Germline V gene lookup returns CDR1 SQVTM and CDR2 ANQGSEA. CDR3 in amino acids: CSLLPGTPDFEQYF. The CDR3 DNA sequence: TGCAGCCTCCTACCCGGGACACCGGATTTTGAGCAGTACTTC.

The chain is built from TRBV10-1 and TRBJ2-3; D is uncertain. Trimming stripped 6 bases from V and 0 bases from J, with 10 bases between. CDR1 and CDR2 from the germline V gene are WNHNN and SYGVQD (reference sequence). The CDR3 is 14 residues long. CDR3 sequence (DNA): TGCGCCAGCAGAGGACGGAAAAGCACAGATACGCAGTATTTT. Translating gives CASRGRKSTDTQYF.

The chain recombines TRBV3-1 with TRBJ2-5; 7 positions match TRBD1. V shed 5 bases, J shed 1 base, and the junction held 7 bases outside the gene matches. The CDR3 extends over 15 amino acids. Germline lookup yields CDR1 LGHDT and CDR2 YNNKEL (reference sequence). CDR3: CASSGWDSPQETQYF. The CDR3 DNA reads as TGTGCCAGCAGCGGTTGGGACAGCCCCCAAGAGACCCAGTACTTC.

This chain uses TRBV7-8 with TRBJ1-1; 10 bases are a match to TRBD1. Germline assignment: CDR1 SGHVS and CDR2 FQNEAQ. V gave up 4 bases and J gave up 1 base; unmatched junction bases: 6. The CDR3 is made up of 16 amino acids. CDR3 protein: CASSSGQGRENTEAFF. CDR3 DNA: TGTGCCAGCAGCTCGGGACAGGGGAGGGAGAACACTGAAGCTTTCTTT.

The rearrangement links TRBV4-2 to TRBJ2-5, with 7 bases matching TRBD1. Germline V gene data show CDR1 as LGHNA and CDR2 as YNFKEQ. V shed 0 bases, J shed 4 bases, and the junction held 8 bases outside the gene matches. The CDR3 totals 16 residues. CDR3 sequence reads: CASSQEVEDRIETQYF. The CDR3 nucleotides read TGTGCCAGCAGCCAAGAGGTGGAGGACAGGATAGAGACCCAGTACTTC.

The V gene is TRBV6-5, the J gene TRBJ2-7; 8 bases agree with TRBD2. The CDR3 sequence is 15 residues long. The V gene's germline CDR1 is MNHEY and CDR2 SVGAGI. The junction had 10 bases not matched to a gene; V was cut back by 6 bases and J by 3 bases. CDR3 DNA sequence: TGTGCCAGCAGCCTCACTAGCGGAACAAACTACGAGCAGTACTTC. Translated: CASSLTSGTNYEQYF.

This chain uses TRBV29-1 with TRBJ2-2; 7 bases agree with TRBD1. V was clipped by 4 bases and J by 6 bases; unmatched bases: 8. This CDR3 has 14 amino acids. The germline V gene encodes CDR1 SQVTM and CDR2 ANQGSEA. The CDR3 DNA follows: TGCAGCGTTGGGGGACAGACGGACGCCGGGGAGCTGTTTTTT. It is translated as CSVGGQTDAGELFF.

CDR3 in amino acids: CASSTGLAGPTEQYF. Written as DNA, the CDR3 is TGTGCCAGCAGTACTGGACTAGCGGGACCCACCGAGCAGTACTTC. The chain has TRBV27 and TRBJ2-7; 12 bases fit TRBD2. CDR3 length: 15 amino acids. V gave up 5 bases and J gave up 6 bases; unmatched junction bases: 8. CDR1 and CDR2 from the germline V gene are MNHEY and SMNVEV (reference sequence).

The chain combines TRBV19 with TRBJ2-1, with D maybe TRBD1 (6 bases). The CDR3 runs 14 residues. V lost 5 bases and J lost 2, with 10 bases in between. Per germline, CDR1 LNHDA and CDR2 SQIVND (reference sequence). DNA of the CDR3: TGTGCCAGTAGTTTTGGGGGCGCCTACAATGAGCAGTTCTTC. This translates into CASSFGGAYNEQFF.

The chain's CDR3 is CASSLGWGSNTEAFF. CDR3 in DNA: TGTGCCAGCAGCTTAGGTTGGGGCTCGAACACTGAAGCTTTCTTT. This chain connects TRBV7-2 to TRBJ1-1, with D tentatively TRBD1 (5 bases). Looked up from germline, CDR1 is SGHTA and CDR2 is FQGNSA. The CDR3 contains 15 residues. Trimming took off 1 base at V and 1 base at J, with 10 bases between the two ends.

The J gene is TRBJ2-7, the V gene TRBV5-1; D unresolved. CDR1 SGHRS and CDR2 YFSETQ come from the germline V gene. Trimming pared 3 bases from V and 2 bases from J, leaving 15 bases between. The CDR3 contains 15 residues. The chain's CDR3 is CASSSNYQVPYEQYF. CDR3 sequence (DNA): TGCGCCAGCAGCTCCAATTATCAAGTTCCCTACGAGCAGTACTTC. The full variable domain, completed using reference TRBV5-1 and TRBJ2-7, is KAGVTQTPRYLIKTRGQQVTLSCSPISGHRSVSWYQQTPGQGLQFLFEYFSETQRNKGNFPGRFSGRQFSNSRSEMNVSTLELGDSALYLCASSSNYQVPYEQYFGPGTRLTVT.

This rearrangement joins TRBV4-1 to TRBJ2-7; D remains ambiguous. CDR3 length equals 13 residues. Germline-derived CDR1 and CDR2 are MGHRA and YSYEKL. The V end was cut by 1 base, the J end by 2 bases, with 6 bases between. The CDR3 DNA reads as TGCGCCAGCAGCCAAGCGGCCACCTACGAGCAGTACTTC. Its protein product is CASSQAATYEQYF.

The chain employs TRBV9 and TRBJ2-7; the match to TRBD2 covers 10 bases. Germline loops: CDR1 SGDLS, CDR2 YYNGEE. The CDR3 extends over 16 amino acids. Losses at the gene ends were 4 bases for V and 1 base for J; bases not matched to a gene: 8. DNA of the CDR3: TGTGCCAGCAGCTTTTCTAGCGGGAGCGGATCCTACGAGCAGTACTTC. Translated, it gives CASSFSSGSGSYEQYF.